The clone carrying this T cell receptor beta chain appeared many times. The antigen is unknown. This specimen comes from a study of T cells in Graves' hyperthyroidism and ophthalmopathy. Amplification targeted TCR beta CDR3 regions from RNA transcripts. Using the HTBI primer set, a first-round RT-PCR was run on the TCR CDR3. Via MiXCR, TCRdb re-called the multiplex PCR reads, giving one row per CDR3 protein. The sample has fewer than 350,000 distinct CDR3 sequences, 15% to 20% seen once; the top ten hold about 14%. Findings of the study overall: Classification by a 13 V-J model distinguished ophthalmopathy from stable hyperthyroidism. In blood, most of the thyroid clonotypes expanded above 0.001 were also present.

For ophthalmopathy patients, the Clinical Activity Score was at least 3 and the NOSPECS grade at least 4; duration was under 3 months. The CDR3 spans 15 residues. Germline CDR1 reads MDHEN; CDR2 reads SYDVKM. The germline V and J ends were trimmed by 1 base and 4 bases, with 8 bases remaining between them. The sequence was obtained from a woman between 40 and 55 years old with Graves' ophthalmopathy. V is TRBV28 and J is TRBJ1-6; D is possibly TRBD1 (6 bases). The sequenced material came from blood. The CDR3 coding sequence is TGTGCCAGCAGTTTATCCGGACAGTATAATTCACCCCTCCACTTT. This translates into CASSLSGQYNSPLHF.